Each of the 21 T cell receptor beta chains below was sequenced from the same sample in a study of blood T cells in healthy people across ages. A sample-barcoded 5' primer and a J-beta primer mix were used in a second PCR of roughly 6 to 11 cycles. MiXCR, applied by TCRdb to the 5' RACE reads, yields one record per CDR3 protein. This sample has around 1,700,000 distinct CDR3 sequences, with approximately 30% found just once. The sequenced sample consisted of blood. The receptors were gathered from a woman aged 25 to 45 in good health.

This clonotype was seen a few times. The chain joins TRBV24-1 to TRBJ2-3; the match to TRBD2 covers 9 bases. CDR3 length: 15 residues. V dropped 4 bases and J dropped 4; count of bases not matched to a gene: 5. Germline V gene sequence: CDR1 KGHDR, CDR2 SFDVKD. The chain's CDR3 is CATSDASGTADTQYF. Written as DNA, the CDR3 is TGTGCCACCAGTGACGCTAGCGGGACGGCAGATACGCAGTATTTT.

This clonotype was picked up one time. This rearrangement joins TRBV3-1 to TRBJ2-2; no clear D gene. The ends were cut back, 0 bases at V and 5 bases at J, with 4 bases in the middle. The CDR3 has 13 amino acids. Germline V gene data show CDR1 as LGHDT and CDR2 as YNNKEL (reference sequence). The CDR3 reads CASSQDVTGELFF. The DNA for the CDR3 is TGTGCCAGCAGCCAAGATGTAACCGGGGAGCTGTTTTTT.

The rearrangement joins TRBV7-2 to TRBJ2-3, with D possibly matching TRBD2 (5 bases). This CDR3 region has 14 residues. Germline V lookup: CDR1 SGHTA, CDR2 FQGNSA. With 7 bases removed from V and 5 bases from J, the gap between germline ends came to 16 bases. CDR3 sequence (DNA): TGTGCCAGCAAGGTGGGAGAGGCAGAAGATACGCAGTATTTT. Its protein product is CASKVGEAEDTQYF.

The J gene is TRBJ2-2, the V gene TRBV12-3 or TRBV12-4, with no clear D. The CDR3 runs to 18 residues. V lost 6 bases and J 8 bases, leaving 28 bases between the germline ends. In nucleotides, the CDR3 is TGTGCCAGCAGCCCCACCCCAGACGACACAGATAAGGCGGGGGAGCTGTTTTTT. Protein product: CASSPTPDDTDKAGELFF.

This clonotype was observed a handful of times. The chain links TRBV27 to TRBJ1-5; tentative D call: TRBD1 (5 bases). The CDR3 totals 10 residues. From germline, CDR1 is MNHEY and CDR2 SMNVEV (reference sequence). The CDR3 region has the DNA TGTGCAGGGGGCAATCAGCCCCAGCATTTT. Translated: CAGGNQPQHF.

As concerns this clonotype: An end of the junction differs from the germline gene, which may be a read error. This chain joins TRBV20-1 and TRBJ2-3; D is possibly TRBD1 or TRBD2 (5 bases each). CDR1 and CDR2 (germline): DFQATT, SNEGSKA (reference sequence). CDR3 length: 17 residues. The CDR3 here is CSTRDPSGQGSTDTQYF. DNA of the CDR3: TGCAGTACTAGAGATCCCAGCGGCCAGGGAAGCACAGATACGCAGTATTTT.

CDR3 coding DNA: TGCAGTGCTAGAGATTCAATGCCCGGGGGAGCAGATACGCAGTATTTT. The encoded protein is CSARDSMPGGADTQYF. The chain carries TRBV20-1 and TRBJ2-3; D possibly corresponds to TRBD2 (6 bases). Trimming removed 0 bases from V and 4 bases from J, with 17 bases in between. CDR1 and CDR2 (germline): DFQATT, SNEGSKA (reference sequence). The CDR3 runs 16 residues.

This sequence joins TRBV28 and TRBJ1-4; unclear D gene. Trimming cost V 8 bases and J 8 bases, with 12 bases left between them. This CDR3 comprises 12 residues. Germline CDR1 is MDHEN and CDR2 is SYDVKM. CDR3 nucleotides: TGTGCCAGCGCTACGCCCGGGGAAAAACTGTTTTTT. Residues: CASATPGEKLFF.

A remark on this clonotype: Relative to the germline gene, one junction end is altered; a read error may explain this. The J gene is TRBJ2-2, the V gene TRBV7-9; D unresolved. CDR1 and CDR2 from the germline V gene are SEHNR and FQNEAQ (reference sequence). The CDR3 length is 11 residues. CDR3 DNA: TGCGCCAGCAGGCAAACCGGGGAGCTGTTTTTT. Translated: CASRQTGELFF.

The CDR3 DNA sequence: TGCAGCGTTGAGTGGGTGGGGGGGGGCTATCAAGAGACCCAGTACTTC. Its protein product is CSVEWVGGGYQETQYF. The J gene is TRBJ2-5, the V gene TRBV29-1, with TRBD2 as a possible D gene (7 bases). The V gene lost 3 bases and the J gene lost 2 bases, with 19 bases spanning the gap. There are 16 residues in the CDR3. Per the germline V gene, CDR1 is SQVTM and CDR2 is ANQGSEA.

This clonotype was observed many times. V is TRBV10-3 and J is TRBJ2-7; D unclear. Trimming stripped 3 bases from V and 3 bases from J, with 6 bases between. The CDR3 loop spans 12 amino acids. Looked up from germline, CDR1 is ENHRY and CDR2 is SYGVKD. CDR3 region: CAISEHDYEQYF. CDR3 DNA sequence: TGTGCCATCAGTGAACATGACTACGAGCAGTACTTC.

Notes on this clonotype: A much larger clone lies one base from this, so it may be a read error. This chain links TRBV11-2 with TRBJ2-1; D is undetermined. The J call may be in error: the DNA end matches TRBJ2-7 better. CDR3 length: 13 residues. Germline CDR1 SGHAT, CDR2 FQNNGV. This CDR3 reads CASSLSVYNEQYF. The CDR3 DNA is TGTGCCAGCAGCTTATCGGTCTACAATGAGCAGTACTTC.

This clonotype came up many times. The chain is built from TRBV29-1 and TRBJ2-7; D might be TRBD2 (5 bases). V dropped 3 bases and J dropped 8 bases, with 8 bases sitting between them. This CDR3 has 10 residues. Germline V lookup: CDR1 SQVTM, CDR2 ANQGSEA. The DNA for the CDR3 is TGCAGCGTTGAGGAGGCCCAGCAGTACTTC. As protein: CSVEEAQQYF.

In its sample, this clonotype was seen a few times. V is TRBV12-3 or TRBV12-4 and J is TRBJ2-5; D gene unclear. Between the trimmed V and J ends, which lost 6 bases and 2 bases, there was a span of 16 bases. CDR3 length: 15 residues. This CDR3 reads CASSRVAAPQETQYF. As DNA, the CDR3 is TGTGCCAGCAGCCGCGTCGCAGCCCCACAAGAGACCCAGTACTTC.

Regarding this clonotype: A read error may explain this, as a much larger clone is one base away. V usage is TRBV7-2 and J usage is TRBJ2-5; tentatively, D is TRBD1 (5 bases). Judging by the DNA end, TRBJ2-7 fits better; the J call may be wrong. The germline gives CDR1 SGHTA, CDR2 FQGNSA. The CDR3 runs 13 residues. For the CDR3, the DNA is TGTGCCAGCAACTTATACGACAGCAACGAGCAGTACTTC. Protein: CASNLYDSNEQYF.

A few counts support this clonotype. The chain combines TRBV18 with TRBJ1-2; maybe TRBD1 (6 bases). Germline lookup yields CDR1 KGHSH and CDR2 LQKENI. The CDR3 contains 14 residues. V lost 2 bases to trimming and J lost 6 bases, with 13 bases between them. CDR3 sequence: CASSPSWDKDGYTF. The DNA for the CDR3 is TGTGCCAGCTCACCATCGTGGGACAAGGATGGCTACACCTTC.

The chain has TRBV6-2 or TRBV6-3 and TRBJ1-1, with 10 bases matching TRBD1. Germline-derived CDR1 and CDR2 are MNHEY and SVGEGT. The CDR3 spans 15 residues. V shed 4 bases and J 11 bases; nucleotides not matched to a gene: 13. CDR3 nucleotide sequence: TGTGCCAGCAGTTTCCCCGGGACAGGGGATTTGTTCGCTTTCTTT. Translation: CASSFPGTGDLFAFF.

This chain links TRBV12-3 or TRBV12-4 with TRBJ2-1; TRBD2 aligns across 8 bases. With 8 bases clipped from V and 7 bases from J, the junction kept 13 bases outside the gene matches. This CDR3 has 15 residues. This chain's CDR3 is CASWPGLVALNEQFF. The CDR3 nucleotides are TGTGCCAGCTGGCCGGGACTAGTGGCCCTTAATGAGCAGTTCTTC.

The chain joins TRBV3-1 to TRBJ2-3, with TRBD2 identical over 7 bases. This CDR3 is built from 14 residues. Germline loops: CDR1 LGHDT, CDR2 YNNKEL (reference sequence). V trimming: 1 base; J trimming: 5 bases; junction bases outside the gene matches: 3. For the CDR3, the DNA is TGTGCCAGCAGCCAAGCGGGGGGTAGAGATACGCAGTATTTT. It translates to CASSQAGGRDTQYF.

CDR3 coding DNA: TGCAGTGCTGGTCACCCCGGGACAGGGGGGAATGAGCAGTTCTTC. Translation: CSAGHPGTGGNEQFF. V and J are TRBV20-1 and TRBJ2-1; 11 bases are a match to TRBD1. V lost 5 bases and J lost 7; bases outside the gene matches: 10. Germline V gene sequence: CDR1 DFQATT, CDR2 SNEGSKA (reference sequence). The CDR3 is 15 residues long.

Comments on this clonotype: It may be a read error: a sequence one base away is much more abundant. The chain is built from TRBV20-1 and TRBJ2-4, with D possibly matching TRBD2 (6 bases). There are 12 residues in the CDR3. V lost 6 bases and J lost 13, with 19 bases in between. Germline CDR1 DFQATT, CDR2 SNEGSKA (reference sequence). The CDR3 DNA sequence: TGCAGTGCCGGGGGTAGCTACAATGAGCAGTACTTC. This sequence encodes CSAGGSYNEQYF.